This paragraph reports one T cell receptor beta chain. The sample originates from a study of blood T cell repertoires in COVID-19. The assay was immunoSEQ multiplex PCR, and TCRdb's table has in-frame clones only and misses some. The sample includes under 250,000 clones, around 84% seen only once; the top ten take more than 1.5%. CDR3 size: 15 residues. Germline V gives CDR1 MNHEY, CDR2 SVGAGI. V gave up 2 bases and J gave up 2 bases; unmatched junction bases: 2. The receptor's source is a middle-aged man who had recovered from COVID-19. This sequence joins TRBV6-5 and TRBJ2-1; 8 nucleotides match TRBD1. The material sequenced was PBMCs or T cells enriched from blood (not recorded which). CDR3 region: CASSYATGAYNEQFF. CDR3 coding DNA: TGTGCCAGCAGTTACGCGACAGGGGCCTACAATGAGCAGTTCTTC.